These 7 T cell receptor beta chains were sequenced from one sample in a study of T cells in Graves' hyperthyroidism and ophthalmopathy (dated by TCRdb to 2018 to 2020). Library generation was performed with multiplex PCR. The sample was run on an Illumina HiSeq 2000. TCR beta CDR3 regions were amplified from RNA transcripts. For the first round of RT-PCR on the TCR CDR3, the HTBI primer set was used together with the Qiagen OneStep RT-PCR kit. TCRdb reanalyzed the raw reads on its own, using fastp at Q25 for trimming and MiXCR for clone calling, and kept in-frame beta chains. Each CDR3 protein appears once, grouped with its most common genes and DNA. In this sample the table shows about 710,000 distinct CDR3 sequences, 16% of which occur a single time. The ten largest make up around 7.7% of the sample. What was sequenced was blood. These receptors came from a man in his late teens or twenties with Graves' hyperthyroidism.

This chain joins TRBV7-2 and TRBJ1-6; the match to TRBD1 covers 7 bases. Germline trimming cut 4 bases from V and 4 bases from J; bases unmatched to any gene: 7. This CDR3 is built from 16 residues. Germline CDR1 SGHTA, CDR2 FQGNSA. In DNA form, the CDR3 reads TGTGCCAGCAGCTCCGGACAGGACCCGTATAATTCACCCCTCCACTTT. This encodes CASSSGQDPYNSPLHF.

This clonotype was seen many times. V usage is TRBV6-5 and J usage is TRBJ2-5; 8 bases match TRBD1. Per germline, CDR1 MNHEY and CDR2 SVGAGI. The ends lost 2 bases at V and 5 bases at J; junction bases unmatched: 7. CDR3 length equals 15 residues. CDR3 residues: CASSYGQGAWETQYF. The CDR3 region has the DNA TGTGCCAGCAGTTACGGTCAGGGGGCGTGGGAGACCCAGTACTTC.

This clonotype was picked up a small number of times. Given the absence of the conserved phenylalanine or tryptophan at the CDR3 end, a read error is likely. The chain links TRBV28 to TRBJ2-1, with 8 bases lining up with TRBD2. From germline, CDR1 is MDHEN and CDR2 SYDVKM. With 8 bases clipped from V and 8 bases from J, the junction kept 14 bases outside the gene matches. The CDR3 covers 15 residues. CDR3 coding DNA: TGTGCCAGCCACCGCGGTGGGAGCGGGAGCGATGAGCAGTTCCTC. As protein: CASHRGGSGSDEQFL.

This clonotype was recorded at least ten times. The chain couples TRBV5-1 to TRBJ1-1; 11 nucleotides align to TRBD1. Germline V gene lookup returns CDR1 SGHRS and CDR2 YFSETQ. After removal of 4 bases from V and 5 bases from J, the junction contained 4 bases not matched to a gene. The CDR3 contains 14 residues. This chain's CDR3 is CASSKRDRGTEAFF. DNA of the CDR3: TGCGCCAGCAGCAAAAGGGACAGGGGGACTGAAGCTTTCTTT.

The CDR3 is CASSSPAEGNTEAFF. The CDR3 DNA reads as TGCGCCAGCAGCTCCCCGGCAGAGGGGAACACTGAAGCTTTCTTT. The chain employs TRBV5-1 and TRBJ1-1; D not resolved. In germline, CDR1 is SGHRS, CDR2 YFSETQ. Trimming stripped 3 bases from V and 1 base from J, with 13 bases between. This CDR3 is 15 amino acids long.

This clonotype has a count of ten or more. The rearrangement joins TRBV9 to TRBJ1-1, with a weak D call TRBD1 (6 bases). Germline loops: CDR1 SGDLS, CDR2 YYNGEE. V lost 0 bases and J lost 3, with 9 bases in between. The CDR3 contains 14 residues. The CDR3 DNA reads as TGTGCCAGCAGCGTAGGGGCAGGGGACACTGAAGCTTTCTTT. Translating it yields CASSVGAGDTEAFF.

In this sample, this clonotype turned up a few times. The chain uses TRBV12-3 or TRBV12-4 and TRBJ2-5, with D maybe TRBD1 (5 bases). The CDR3 runs 14 residues. V was clipped by 3 bases and J by 1 base, with 9 bases between them. CDR3 bases: TGTGCCAGCAGTTTTTTCCAGGGCCAAGAGACCCAGTACTTC. Its protein product is CASSFFQGQETQYF.